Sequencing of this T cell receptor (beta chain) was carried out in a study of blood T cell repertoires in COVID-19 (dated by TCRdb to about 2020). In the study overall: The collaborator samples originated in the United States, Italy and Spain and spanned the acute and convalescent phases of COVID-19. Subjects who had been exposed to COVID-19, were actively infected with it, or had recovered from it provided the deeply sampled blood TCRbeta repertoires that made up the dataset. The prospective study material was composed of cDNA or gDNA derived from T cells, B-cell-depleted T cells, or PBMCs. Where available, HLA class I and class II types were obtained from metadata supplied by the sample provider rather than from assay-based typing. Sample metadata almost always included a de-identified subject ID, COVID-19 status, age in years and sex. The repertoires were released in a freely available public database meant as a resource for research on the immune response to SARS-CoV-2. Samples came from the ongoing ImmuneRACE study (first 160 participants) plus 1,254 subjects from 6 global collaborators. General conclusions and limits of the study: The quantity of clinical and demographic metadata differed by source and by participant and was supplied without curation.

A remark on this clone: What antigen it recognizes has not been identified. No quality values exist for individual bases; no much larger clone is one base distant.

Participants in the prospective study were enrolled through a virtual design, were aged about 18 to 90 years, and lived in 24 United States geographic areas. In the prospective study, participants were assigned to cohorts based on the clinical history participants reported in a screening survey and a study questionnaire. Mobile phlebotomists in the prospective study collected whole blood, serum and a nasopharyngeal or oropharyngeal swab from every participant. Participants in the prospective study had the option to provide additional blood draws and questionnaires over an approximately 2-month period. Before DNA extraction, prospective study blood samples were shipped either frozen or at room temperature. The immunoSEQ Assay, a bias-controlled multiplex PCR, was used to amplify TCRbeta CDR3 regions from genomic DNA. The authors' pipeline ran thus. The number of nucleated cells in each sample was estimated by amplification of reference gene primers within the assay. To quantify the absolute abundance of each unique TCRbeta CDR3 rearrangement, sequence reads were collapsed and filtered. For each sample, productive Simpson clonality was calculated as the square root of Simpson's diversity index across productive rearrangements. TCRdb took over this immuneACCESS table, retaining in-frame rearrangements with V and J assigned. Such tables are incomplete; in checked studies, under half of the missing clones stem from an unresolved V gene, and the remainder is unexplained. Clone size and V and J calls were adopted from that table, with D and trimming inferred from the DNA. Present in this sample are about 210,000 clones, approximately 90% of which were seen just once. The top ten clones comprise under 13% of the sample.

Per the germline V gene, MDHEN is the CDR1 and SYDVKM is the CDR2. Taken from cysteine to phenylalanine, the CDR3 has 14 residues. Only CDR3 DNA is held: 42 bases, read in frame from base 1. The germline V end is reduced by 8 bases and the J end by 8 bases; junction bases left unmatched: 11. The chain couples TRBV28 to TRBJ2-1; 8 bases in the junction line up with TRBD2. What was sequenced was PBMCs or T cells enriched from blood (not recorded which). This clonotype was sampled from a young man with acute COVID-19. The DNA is TGTGCCAGCTGGAGGGCGGGAGGATATGATGAGCAGTTCTTC. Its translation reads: CASWRAGGYDEQFF.